These 4 T cell receptor delta chains originate from one sample sequenced in a study of gamma-delta chains in newborns, infants, children. TCRdb redid the clone calls on the reads with CATT. The sample includes approximately 7,000 delta-chain clones, 11% of them seen just once. Material: blood. Source of these receptors: a child who was a newborn, infant or young child, either healthy, febrile or measles-vaccinated (not recorded which).

This clone was observed a handful of times. The same CDR3 also results from other DNA sequences found in this sample. The chain uses TRDV2 and TRDJ3; 13 positions agree with TRDD3. The germline gives CDR1 GEAIGNYY, CDR2 EKD. V shed 3 bases and J 3 bases; nucleotides not matched to a gene: 16. The CDR3 has 22 residues. This CDR3 reads CACDPVLGDTPPLVWDTRQMFF. The CDR3 bases are TGTGCCTGTGACCCAGTACTGGGGGATACGCCACCCCTAGTCTGGGACACCCGACAGATGTTTTTC.

This clone turned up a few times. The V and J genes are TRDV2 and TRDJ1, with 8 bases lining up with TRDD3. V dropped 0 bases and J dropped 6; count of bases not matched to a gene: 8. This CDR3 is 15 amino acids long. Germline V lookup: CDR1 GEAIGNYY, CDR2 EKD. This CDR3 reads CACDTLVLGDNKLIF. As DNA, the CDR3 is TGTGCCTGTGACACCCTTGTGCTGGGGGACAATAAACTCATCTTT.

This clone has only a few counts. The rearrangement links TRDV2 to TRDJ3; maybe TRDD3 (6 bases). The germline V gene encodes CDR1 GEAIGNYY and CDR2 EKD. This CDR3 has 19 amino acids. Deletions cut 0 bases from V and 0 bases from J, with 14 bases between. The CDR3 reads CACDTWGHLSSWDTRQMFF. DNA for the CDR3: TGTGCCTGTGACACCTGGGGGCACCTGAGCTCCTGGGACACCCGACAGATGTTTTTC.

Of note for this clone: One junction end does not reproduce the germline sequence, and a read error may be involved. This CDR3 is also generated by other DNA sequences in the sample. The J gene is TRDJ1, the V gene TRDV2; 13 bases fit TRDD3. Germline loops: CDR1 GEAIGNYY, CDR2 EKD. The length of the CDR3 is 17 residues. The CDR3 coding sequence is TGTGCCTGTGACACCCTACTGGGGGATACGAGGACCGATAAGCTCATCTTT. Its protein is CACDTLLGDTRTDKLIF.